This TCR beta chain emerged from a study of beta chain features in type 1 diabetes. Overall study findings and caveats: The study notes PCR might favor shorter templates equally in patients and controls. Researchers report that Type 1 diabetes patients had moderately but significantly shorter TCRB CDR3s across all four CD4+ subsets.

Worth noting for this clone: Its matching antigen is unknown.

Reverse transcription of all isolated RNA meant that expressed TCRB transcripts were sequenced. Clones were read by immunoSEQ multiplex PCR, and TCRdb kept only the in-frame ones, dropping some. Among 130,000 or so clones, around 9% were seen once, and the ten largest hold 0.65% to 0.75%. The trim removed 3 bases at V and 7 bases at J, leaving 14 bases unmatched. Germline-derived CDR1 and CDR2 are MDHEN and SYDVKM. The length of the CDR3 is 17 residues. The chain couples TRBV28 to TRBJ2-1, with 8 bases lining up with TRBD1. The source of this sequence is a man aged 25-40 years with type 1 diabetes. The sample taken for sequencing was central memory CD4+ T cells from blood. DNA for the CDR3: TGTGCCAGCAGTTTTTCGGGTGAAACGACAGGGGCGAATGAGCAGTTCTTC. Its translation is CASSFSGETTGANEQFF.